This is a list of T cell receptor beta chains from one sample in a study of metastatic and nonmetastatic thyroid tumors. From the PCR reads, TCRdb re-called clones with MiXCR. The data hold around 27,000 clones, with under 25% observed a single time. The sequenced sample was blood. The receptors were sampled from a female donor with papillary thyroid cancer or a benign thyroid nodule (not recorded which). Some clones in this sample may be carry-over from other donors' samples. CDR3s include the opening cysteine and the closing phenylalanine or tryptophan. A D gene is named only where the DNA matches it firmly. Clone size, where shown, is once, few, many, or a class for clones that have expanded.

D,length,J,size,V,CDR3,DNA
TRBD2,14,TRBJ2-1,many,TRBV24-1,CATEGLAGNHEQFF,TGTGCCACCGAGGGACTAGCGGGAAACCATGAGCAGTTCTTC
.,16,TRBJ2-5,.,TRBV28,CASRSFEYSIQETQYF,TGTGCCAGCAGATCCTTCGAATACAGCATACAAGAGACCCAGTACTTC
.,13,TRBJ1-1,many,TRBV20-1,CSASLQENTEAFF,TGCAGTGCTAGTCTACAGGAGAACACTGAAGCTTTCTTT
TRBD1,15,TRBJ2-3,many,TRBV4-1,CASSRSGQGTDTQYF,TGCGCCAGCAGCCGGTCTGGACAGGGAACAGATACGCAGTATTTT
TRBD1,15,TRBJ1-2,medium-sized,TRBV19,CASSPGTDQSNGYTF,TGTGCCAGTAGTCCCGGGACAGATCAATCTAATGGCTACACCTTC
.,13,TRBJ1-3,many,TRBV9,CASSFGAGNTIYF,TGTGCCAGCAGCTTCGGGGCTGGAAACACCATATATTTT
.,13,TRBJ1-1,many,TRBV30,CAWVRQANTEAFF,TGTGCCTGGGTACGACAGGCGAACACTGAAGCTTTCTTT
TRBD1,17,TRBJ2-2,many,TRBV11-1,CASSLGPRQGGTGELFF,TGTGCCAGCAGCTTGGGACCCCGACAGGGGGGCACCGGGGAGCTGTTTTTT
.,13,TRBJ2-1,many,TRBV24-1,CATSDPLVNEQFF,TGTGCCACCAGTGACCCTTTAGTCAATGAGCAGTTCTTC
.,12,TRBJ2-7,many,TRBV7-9,CASRSLANEQYF,TGTGCCAGCAGAAGTCTAGCTAACGAGCAGTACTTC
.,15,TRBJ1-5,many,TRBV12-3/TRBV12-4,CASSLGGVSNQPQHF,TGTGCCAGCAGTCTAGGGGGTGTTAGCAATCAGCCCCAGCATTTT
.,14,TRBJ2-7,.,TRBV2,CASSSGLSSYDQYF,TGTGCCAGCAGTTCAGGGTTGTCTTCCTACGATCAGTACTTC
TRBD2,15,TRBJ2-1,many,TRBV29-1,CSVQTTSGYYNEQFF,TGCAGCGTACAAACTACTAGCGGGTACTACAATGAGCAGTTCTTC
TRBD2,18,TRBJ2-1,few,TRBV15,CATSGLTSGVASDNEQFF,TGTGCCACCAGCGGGTTGACTAGCGGGGTGGCCTCGGACAATGAGCAGTTCTTC
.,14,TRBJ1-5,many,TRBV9,CASSLGGTGQPQHF,TGTGCCAGCAGCCTCGGAGGCACGGGTCAGCCCCAGCATTTT
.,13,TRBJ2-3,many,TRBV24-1,CATSVGGTDTQYF,TGTGCCACCAGTGTGGGAGGAACAGATACGCAGTATTTT
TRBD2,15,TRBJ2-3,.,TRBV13,CDSILTLAGATTQYF,TGTGACAGCATCTTAACGCTAGCGGGAGCTACTACGCAGTATTTT
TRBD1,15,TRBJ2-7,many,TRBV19,CASSFSGTGGYEQYF,TGTGCCAGTAGCTTTTCCGGGACAGGGGGATACGAGCAGTACTTC
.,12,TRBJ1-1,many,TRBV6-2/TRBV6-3,CASRDFSPAAFF,TGTGCCAGCAGGGACTTTTCTCCGGCGGCTTTCTTT
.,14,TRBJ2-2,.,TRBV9,CASSVDWPGGELFF,TGTGCCAGCAGCGTAGACTGGCCGGGCGGGGAGCTGTTTTTT
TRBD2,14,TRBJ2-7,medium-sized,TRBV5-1,CASSITSEPLEQYF,TGCGCCAGCAGCATCACTAGCGAGCCTCTCGAGCAGTACTTC
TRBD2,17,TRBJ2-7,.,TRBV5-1,CASSFPTSGTSGYEQYF,TGCGCCAGCAGCTTCCCCACCAGCGGGACTAGCGGATACGAGCAGTACTTC
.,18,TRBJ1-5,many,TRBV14,CASSPPRGTPYSNQPQHF,TGTGCCAGCAGCCCCCCTAGGGGGACGCCTTATAGCAATCAGCCCCAGCATTTT
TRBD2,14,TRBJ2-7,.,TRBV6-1,CASTPSSGSYEQYF,TGTGCCAGCACTCCGAGTAGCGGGAGCTACGAGCAGTACTTC